This T cell receptor (beta chain) stems from a study of T cells in Graves' hyperthyroidism and ophthalmopathy. This clonotype was seen many times. V was pared by 5 bases and J by 8 bases, with 8 bases of the junction left unmatched. The CDR3 is 13 amino acids. The V gene's germline CDR1 is DFQATT and CDR2 SNEGSKA (reference sequence). Amplification of TCR beta CDR3 regions was performed using RNA transcripts as template. First-round RT-PCR targeting the TCR CDR3 was performed with the HTBI primer set. TCRdb reprocessed the multiplex PCR reads via MiXCR and lists one record per CDR3 protein. The sample contains about 400,000 distinct CDR3 sequences, roughly an eighth of which appear only once.

Sequenced input: blood. The source is a man between 45 and 60 years old with Graves' ophthalmopathy. This chain joins TRBV20-1 and TRBJ1-4; 7 nucleotides line up with TRBD1. The CDR3 DNA sequence: TGCAGTGCTGGGACAGTCGGTCAAGAAAAACTGTTTTTT. This translates into CSAGTVGQEKLFF.